The 14 T cell receptor beta chains below come from one sample, sequenced in a study of cytomegalovirus exposure and HLA in healthy donors. Produced via immunoSEQ multiplex PCR; TCRdb's table is partial and in-frame only. Of 150,000 to 180,000 clones listed, around 84% are singletons. Source material: PBMCs. These receptors originate from a human donor in good health.

The chain has TRBV6-1 and TRBJ1-1; D might be TRBD1 (6 bases). The CDR3 length is 14 residues. Germline lookup yields CDR1 MNHNS and CDR2 SASEGT. V was pared by 7 bases and J by 2 bases, with 14 bases between. The CDR3 loop is CASIKLGGNTEAFF. In DNA form, the CDR3 reads TGTGCCAGCATCAAGCTAGGGGGAAACACTGAAGCTTTCTTT.

This clone has only one observation. This sequence joins TRBV2 and TRBJ2-1; TRBD2 matches at 8 bases. V dropped 6 bases and J dropped 5; count of bases not matched to a gene: 12. Per germline, CDR1 SNHLY and CDR2 FYNNEI. CDR3 length: 16 amino acids. Here the CDR3 reads CASRPRSGGLNNEQFF. Written as DNA, the CDR3 is TGTGCCAGCAGACCAAGAAGCGGGGGTCTCAACAATGAGCAGTTCTTC.

V and J are TRBV13 and TRBJ2-5, with a possible D match to TRBD2 (6 bases). Germline-derived CDR1 and CDR2 are PRHDT and FYEKMQ (reference sequence). This CDR3 has 15 residues. The V end was cut by 3 bases, the J end by 0 bases, with 11 bases between. In DNA form, the CDR3 reads TGTGCCAGCAGCTTCTGGGGGAGGAACCAAGAGACCCAGTACTTC. It encodes CASSFWGRNQETQYF. Based on the CDR3 plus reference TRBV13 and TRBJ2-5, the full variable domain is AAGVIQSPRHLIKEKRETATLKCYPIPRHDTVYWYQQGPGQDPQFLISFYEKMQSDKGSIPDRFSAQQFSDYHSELNMSSLELGDSALYFCASSFWGRNQETQYFGPGTRLLVL.

The V gene is TRBV6-1, the J gene TRBJ1-1, with D possibly being TRBD1 (6 bases). This CDR3 is built from 14 residues. The V end was cut by 5 bases, the J end by 1 base, with 11 bases between. Germline V lookup: CDR1 MNHNS, CDR2 SASEGT. CDR3 bases: TGTGCCAGCAGTCTGGGACATCCGAACACTGAAGCTTTCTTT. It yields the protein CASSLGHPNTEAFF.

The chain couples TRBV18 to TRBJ1-4, with D perhaps matching TRBD1 (6 bases). This CDR3 is built from 14 residues. CDR1 is KGHSH, CDR2 LQKENI, per germline. V dropped 3 bases and J dropped 7 bases, with 12 bases sitting between them. DNA for the CDR3: TGTGCCAGCTCACCTCAGGGGCCTGGTGAAAAACTGTTTTTT. Residues: CASSPQGPGEKLFF.

This clone was counted between two and nine times. V and J are TRBV9 and TRBJ2-5; possibly TRBD2 for D (6 bases). There are 13 residues in the CDR3. CDR1 and CDR2 (germline): SGDLS, YYNGEE. The ends were cut back, 1 base at V and 2 bases at J, with 6 bases in the middle. The CDR3 DNA reads TGTGCCAGCAGCGTAAGCGGGCAAGAGACCCAGTACTTC. It specifies CASSVSGQETQYF.

The genes are TRBV5-1 and TRBJ2-7, with 9 bases identical to TRBD2. The length of the CDR3 is 16 residues. Germline trimming cut 4 bases from V and 5 bases from J; bases unmatched to any gene: 13. Germline assignment: CDR1 SGHRS and CDR2 YFSETQ. The CDR3 reads CASSPLGGGRANEQYF. The CDR3 DNA sequence: TGCGCCAGCAGCCCCTTGGGCGGCGGGAGGGCCAACGAGCAGTACTTC.

The rearrangement links TRBV15 to TRBJ2-6, with 8 positions matching TRBD1. V lost 3 bases, J lost 0 bases, and 7 bases stayed unmatched. CDR3 length: 18 residues. Looked up from germline, CDR1 is LNHNV and CDR2 is YYDKDF (reference sequence). The CDR3 DNA reads TGTGCCACCAGCAGTCTCGGGACAGGATCCTCTGGGGCCAACGTCCTGACTTTC. Protein sequence: CATSSLGTGSSGANVLTF.

The chain carries TRBV11-2 and TRBJ1-1, with 8 bases aligning to TRBD1. Germline V gene data show CDR1 as SGHAT and CDR2 as FQNNGV. The CDR3 loop spans 17 amino acids. V was clipped by 2 bases and J by 4 bases; unmatched bases: 12. The chain's CDR3 is CASSLFGRAGGTTEAFF. Here the CDR3 DNA reads TGTGCCAGCAGCTTATTTGGTAGGGCAGGGGGCACCACTGAAGCTTTCTTT.

The chain links TRBV5-4 to TRBJ1-1; D possibly corresponds to TRBD1 (5 bases). Per the germline V gene, CDR1 is SGHNT and CDR2 is YYREEE (reference sequence). Trimming took 5 bases from V and 0 from J, leaving 11 bases between them. The CDR3 is 14 residues long. This chain's CDR3 is CASRGEAVNTEAFF. CDR3 bases: TGTGCCAGCAGAGGGGAGGCGGTGAACACTGAAGCTTTCTTT.

The chain's CDR3 is CASSQPGQSYEQYF. CDR3 nucleotides: TGTGCCAGCTCCCAACCGGGACAGTCGTACGAGCAGTACTTC. The V call is TRBV18, the J call TRBJ2-7; 7 bases line up with TRBD1. The junction had 9 bases not matched to a gene; V was cut back by 6 bases and J by 4 bases. CDR3 length: 14 amino acids. The germline gives CDR1 KGHSH, CDR2 LQKENI.

V and J are TRBV9 and TRBJ2-5, with 11 bases that match TRBD2. Germline trimming cut 0 bases from V and 2 bases from J; bases unmatched to any gene: 6. Germline V gene lookup returns CDR1 SGDLS and CDR2 YYNGEE. The CDR3 length is 17 residues. CDR3 in amino acids: CASSVAGTSGLQETQYF. In DNA form, the CDR3 reads TGTGCCAGCAGCGTAGCAGGGACTAGCGGACTACAAGAGACCCAGTACTTC.

This chain connects TRBV27 to TRBJ2-7, with TRBD1 matching over 8 bases. The CDR3 sequence is 12 residues long. J was trimmed by 5 bases and V by 7 bases; bases with no gene match: 4. In germline, CDR1 is MNHEY, CDR2 SMNVEV (reference sequence). CDR3 residues: CASMDRVDEQYF. CDR3 sequence (DNA): TGTGCCAGCATGGACAGGGTCGACGAGCAGTACTTC.

This chain joins TRBV7-3 and TRBJ2-1, with TRBD2 as a possible D gene (5 bases). V was cut by 6 bases and J by 7 bases, with 16 bases left in between. The CDR3 is 14 amino acids. CDR1 SGHTA and CDR2 FQGTGA come from the germline V gene. Here the CDR3 reads CASSYDRDPNEQFF. DNA of the CDR3: TGTGCCAGCAGTTACGACCGGGATCCAAATGAGCAGTTCTTC.